These 30 T cell receptor beta chains were sequenced from one sample in a study of CD8 T cells in Susac syndrome (dated by TCRdb to about 2019). Libraries came from the immunoSEQ multiplex PCR assay. RNA was extracted using the RNeasy kit, and roughly 0.5 to 1 microgram was reverse transcribed with random hexamers. TCRdb itself trimmed the public reads at Q25 with fastp, ran MiXCR and retained productive beta chains. Identical CDR3 proteins give one entry, which carries the most common genes and DNA. For this sample there are 130,000 to 150,000 distinct CDR3 sequences; around 94% appear just once. Less than 0.095% of the sample comes from the top ten. Sequenced sample: CD4+ T cells from PBMCs. These receptors were collected from a human donor in good health.

Concerning this clonotype: One end of the junction fails to match germline, which may point to a read error. The V and J genes are TRBV7-7 and TRBJ2-5; D remains ambiguous. Germline lookup yields CDR1 SSHAT and CDR2 FNYEAQ (reference sequence). The length of the CDR3 is 13 residues. The CDR3 loop reads CASSLDPKGTQYF. In nucleotides, the CDR3 is TGTGCTAGCAGCTTGGACCCTAAGGGGACCCAGTACTTC.

The rearrangement uses TRBV18 and TRBJ1-1; D unresolved. The CDR3 totals 15 residues. Trimming left V 0 bases short and J 1 base short, with 9 bases between. CDR1 and CDR2 from the germline V gene are KGHSH and LQKENI. The DNA of the CDR3 is TGTGCCAGCTCACCACCTGGAGACCCGAACACTGAAGCTTTCTTT. Protein: CASSPPGDPNTEAFF.

The chain recombines TRBV20-1 with TRBJ2-2, with 11 bases lining up with TRBD2. V lost 7 bases and J lost 2; bases outside the gene matches: 6. CDR3 length: 15 residues. In germline, CDR1 is DFQATT, CDR2 SNEGSKA (reference sequence). CDR3 sequence reads: CSVLTSGSNTGELFF. In nucleotides, the CDR3 is TGCAGTGTTCTCACTAGCGGGAGTAACACCGGGGAGCTGTTTTTT.

This chain joins TRBV3-1 and TRBJ2-2; 10 nucleotides line up with TRBD1. The ends lost 0 bases at V and 2 bases at J; junction bases unmatched: 15. Germline CDR1 reads LGHDT; CDR2 reads YNNKEL (reference sequence). The CDR3 is made up of 21 amino acids. Written as DNA, the CDR3 is TGTGCCAGCAGCCAAGAAGGATCGGGACAGGGGATATACTTAAACACCGGGGAGCTGTTTTTT. As protein: CASSQEGSGQGIYLNTGELFF.

The chain is built from TRBV29-1 and TRBJ2-7; D not certain. The CDR3 spans 11 residues. Germline CDR1 is SQVTM and CDR2 is ANQGSEA. V was cut by 4 bases and J by 3 bases, with 7 bases left in between. CDR3 DNA sequence: TGCAGCGTTGGGCTACTCTACGAGCAGTACTTC. It translates to CSVGLLYEQYF.

The V gene is TRBV30, the J gene TRBJ1-6, with D unclear. CDR1 GTSNPN and CDR2 SVGIG come from the germline V gene (reference sequence). The CDR3 contains 16 residues. V lost 3 bases and J lost 0, with 12 bases in between. CDR3 region: CAWRGHSSSYNSPLHF. The CDR3 DNA is TGTGCCTGGAGAGGGCATTCGAGCTCCTATAATTCACCCCTCCACTTT.

The J gene is TRBJ2-4, the V gene TRBV6-5; D ambiguous. The length of the CDR3 is 13 residues. The germline gives CDR1 MNHEY, CDR2 SVGAGI. Trimming stripped 2 bases from V and 13 bases from J, with 15 bases between. CDR3 coding DNA: TGTGCCAGCAGTTACACCTATGGACGGCTCCAGTACTTC. This gives the protein CASSYTYGRLQYF.

This chain's CDR3 is CASSLRANYGYTF. CDR3 DNA: TGTGCCAGCAGCTTAAGAGCTAACTATGGCTACACCTTC. The V call is TRBV13, the J call TRBJ1-2; D call uncertain. CDR3 length: 13 residues. The germline V gene encodes CDR1 PRHDT and CDR2 FYEKMQ (reference sequence). Trimming took 2 bases from V and 0 from J, leaving 4 bases between them.

This clonotype was picked up a small number of times. The chain links TRBV4-1 to TRBJ2-7, with TRBD1 matching over 11 bases. Germline CDR1 reads MGHRA; CDR2 reads YSYEKL. The CDR3 sequence is 14 residues long. Trimming cost V 2 bases and J 7 bases; bases outside gene matches: 4. Here the CDR3 reads CASSQWDRGSEQYF. The CDR3, as DNA: TGCGCCAGCAGCCAATGGGACAGGGGGAGTGAGCAGTACTTC.

J is TRBJ1-3 and V is TRBV15; D is uncertain. V was clipped by 0 bases and J by 0 bases, with 9 bases between them. The CDR3 has 16 amino acids. Germline V gene lookup returns CDR1 LNHNV and CDR2 YYDKDF (reference sequence). DNA for the CDR3: TGTGCCACCAGCAGAGAATTTGCAGCCTCTGGAAACACCATATATTTT. This codes for CATSREFAASGNTIYF. Using reference TRBV15 and TRBJ1-3 for the parts outside the CDR3, the full variable domain is DAMVIQNPRYQVTQFGKPVTLSCSQTLNHNVMYWYQQKSSQAPKLLFHYYDKDFNNEADTPDNFQSRRPNTSFCFLDIRSPGLGDTAMYLCATSREFAASGNTIYFGEGSWLTVV.

The gene calls are TRBV11-2 and TRBJ1-5, with 8 bases lining up with TRBD1. CDR3 length equals 15 residues. Germline CDR1 SGHAT, CDR2 FQNNGV. The J segment lost 3 bases and the V segment lost 1 base, leaving 2 bases of the junction unmatched. The CDR3 region is CASSLGTGLNQPQHF. CDR3 bases: TGTGCCAGCAGCTTAGGGACAGGGCTCAATCAGCCCCAGCATTTT.

The chain uses TRBV7-9 and TRBJ1-5; D remains unclear. Germline V gene sequence: CDR1 SEHNR, CDR2 FQNEAQ (reference sequence). The CDR3 is 14 amino acids. Deletions cut 2 bases from V and 4 bases from J, with 9 bases between. CDR3 nucleotides: TGTGCCAGCAGCTTATACGGGGAAAATCAGCCCCAGCATTTT. Translated: CASSLYGENQPQHF.

The chain uses TRBV27 and TRBJ1-2; D may be TRBD1 (5 bases). V was shortened by 6 bases and J by 7 bases, with 15 bases between the two germline ends. CDR1 and CDR2 (germline): MNHEY, SMNVEV (reference sequence). The CDR3 sequence is 13 residues long. The DNA for the CDR3 is TGTGCCAGCAGGCACCCAGGGATCTCTGGCTACACCTTC. Translating gives CASRHPGISGYTF.

The V call is TRBV18, the J call TRBJ2-2; 8 bases are shared with TRBD2. This CDR3 contains 14 residues. Germline-derived CDR1 and CDR2 are KGHSH and LQKENI. V was pared by 6 bases and J by 1 base, with 1 base of the junction left unmatched. The CDR3 region is CASSGTRNTGELFF. CDR3 DNA: TGTGCCAGCTCGGGGACTAGGAACACCGGGGAGCTGTTTTTT.

The rearrangement uses TRBV12-3 or TRBV12-4 and TRBJ2-7, with a tentative D call TRBD1 (5 bases). The V end was cut by 4 bases, the J end by 5 bases, with 18 bases between. The CDR3 is made up of 15 amino acids. The CDR3 spells CASSSFRVPSNEQYF. The CDR3 DNA sequence: TGTGCCAGCAGTTCTTTCAGGGTCCCCTCGAACGAGCAGTACTTC.

The chain employs TRBV27 and TRBJ1-5; 7 positions match TRBD1. Germline lookup yields CDR1 MNHEY and CDR2 SMNVEV (reference sequence). The CDR3 covers 14 residues. V was clipped by 6 bases and J by 2 bases; unmatched bases: 4. CDR3 nucleotides: TGTGCCAGCAGGCGGACAGGCGGCAATCAGCCCCAGCATTTT. It codes for CASRRTGGNQPQHF.

A single count supports this clonotype. The rearrangement joins TRBV2 to TRBJ2-5, with D maybe TRBD2 (6 bases). CDR3 length equals 13 residues. With 6 bases removed from V and 5 bases from J, the gap between germline ends came to 13 bases. The V gene's germline CDR1 is SNHLY and CDR2 FYNNEI. The CDR3 bases are TGTGCCAGCAGGAGGGAAAGCGGGGAGACCCAGTACTTC. Amino acid sequence: CASRRESGETQYF.

The chain joins TRBV18 to TRBJ2-1, with TRBD2 identical over 7 bases. Unmatched junction bases numbered 4, after V lost 1 base and J lost 10 bases. The CDR3 covers 13 residues. In germline, CDR1 is KGHSH, CDR2 LQKENI. CDR3 in DNA: TGTGCCAGCTCACCACTGGGAGCGGGAGAGCAGTTCTTC. Amino acid sequence: CASSPLGAGEQFF.

The chain links TRBV6-2 or TRBV6-3 to TRBJ2-7; D may be TRBD2 (6 bases). This CDR3 spans 14 amino acids. The ends were cut back, 4 bases at V and 2 bases at J, with 12 bases in the middle. Germline V gene sequence: CDR1 MNHEY, CDR2 SVGEGT. In nucleotides, the CDR3 is TGTGCCAGCAGTTCTTTAGCGGAAACCTACGAGCAGTACTTC. It is translated as CASSSLAETYEQYF.

The chain recombines TRBV25-1 with TRBJ2-5, with TRBD1 matching 7 bases. Trimming removed 3 bases from V and 0 bases from J; junction bases left unmatched: 4. Germline CDR1 MGHDK, CDR2 SYGVNS. The CDR3 length is 15 residues. The CDR3 sequence is CASSDPGQHQETQYF. In nucleotides, the CDR3 is TGTGCCAGCAGTGACCCGGGACAGCACCAAGAGACCCAGTACTTC.

J is TRBJ2-1 and V is TRBV6-6; D not resolved. V shed 0 bases and J shed 9 bases, with 6 bases lying between them. Germline lookup yields CDR1 MNHNY and CDR2 SVGAGI (reference sequence). The CDR3 is made up of 12 amino acids. The CDR3 DNA reads as TGTGCCAGCAGTTACTCCGTACCTGAGCAGTTCTTC. It specifies CASSYSVPEQFF.

V gene TRBV5-1 combines with J gene TRBJ1-1; TRBD1 matches 7 bases. Unmatched junction bases numbered 8, after V lost 4 bases and J lost 2 bases. The CDR3 contains 15 residues. CDR1 and CDR2 (germline): SGHRS, YFSETQ. The CDR3: CASSPLGTANTEAFF. The CDR3 coding sequence is TGCGCCAGCAGCCCCCTTGGGACAGCAAACACTGAAGCTTTCTTT.

This clonotype was observed a handful of times. The chain carries TRBV7-9 and TRBJ2-7, with D hard to call. The CDR3 is made up of 12 amino acids. Germline assignment: CDR1 SEHNR and CDR2 FQNEAQ (reference sequence). V lost 2 bases, J lost 5 bases, and 7 bases lay in between. The CDR3 nucleotides are TGTGCCAGCAGCTTAACTCGGAACGAGCAGTACTTC. Amino acids: CASSLTRNEQYF.

V gene TRBV29-1 combines with J gene TRBJ2-2; TRBD1 is a possible D gene (5 bases). From germline, CDR1 is SQVTM and CDR2 ANQGSEA. V lost 5 bases, J lost 1 base, and 23 bases lay in between. CDR3 length: 18 residues. The chain's CDR3 is CSVHNPQGLRLNTGELFF. As DNA, the CDR3 is TGCAGCGTTCATAATCCCCAGGGTCTACGGTTGAACACCGGGGAGCTGTTTTTT.

This chain's CDR3 is CASTSGRLVGGYTGELFF. The CDR3 bases are TGTGCCAGCACTAGCGGGAGATTAGTCGGGGGTTACACCGGGGAGCTGTTTTTT. The rearrangement links TRBV9 to TRBJ2-2, with 10 bases fitting TRBD2. V was pared by 6 bases and J by 3 bases, with 14 bases of the junction left unmatched. This CDR3 is built from 18 residues. Germline loops: CDR1 SGDLS, CDR2 YYNGEE.

V usage is TRBV5-1 and J usage is TRBJ2-1, with TRBD2 as a possible D gene (6 bases). The CDR3 runs to 16 residues. Germline CDR1 reads SGHRS; CDR2 reads YFSETQ. V lost 0 bases and J 6 bases, leaving 16 bases between the germline ends. This chain's CDR3 is CASSLAAGLSGNEQFF. The CDR3 bases are TGCGCCAGCAGCTTGGCGGCGGGCCTTAGCGGCAATGAGCAGTTCTTC.

The CDR3 DNA is TGCGCCAGCAGCCAAGCACAGGGGAATCAGCCCCAGCATTTT. Its translation is CASSQAQGNQPQHF. This rearrangement joins TRBV4-1 to TRBJ1-5, with TRBD1 identical over 7 bases. The V segment lost 1 base and the J segment 4 bases; nucleotides outside the gene matches: 1. The length of the CDR3 is 14 residues. Per germline, CDR1 MGHRA and CDR2 YSYEKL.

The chain carries TRBV12-3 or TRBV12-4 and TRBJ1-3; TRBD1 matches at 7 bases. V trimming: 6 bases; J trimming: 0 bases; junction bases outside the gene matches: 5. The CDR3 spans 15 residues. DNA of the CDR3: TGTGCCAGCAGGCCGGGACAGACCTCTGGAAACACCATATATTTT. It translates to CASRPGQTSGNTIYF.

The rearrangement uses TRBV30 and TRBJ2-7; 8 positions agree with TRBD2. CDR1 GTSNPN and CDR2 SVGIG come from the germline V gene (reference sequence). This CDR3 is built from 15 residues. The J segment lost 4 bases and the V segment lost 2 bases, leaving 10 bases of the junction unmatched. The DNA of the CDR3 is TGTGCCTGGAGTAAGGGGCTAGCGGGCGGTTACGAGCAGTACTTC. This codes for CAWSKGLAGGYEQYF.

This chain uses TRBV3-1 with TRBJ2-6; D is unresolved. Deletions cut 0 bases from V and 4 bases from J, with 4 bases between. The CDR3 consists of 14 residues. The V gene's germline CDR1 is LGHDT and CDR2 YNNKEL (reference sequence). The DNA of the CDR3 is TGTGCCAGCAGCCAAGAGACGGGGGCCAACGTCCTGACTTTC. The encoded protein is CASSQETGANVLTF.